This record covers a single T cell receptor beta chain. The target antigen is unknown. This specimen comes from a study of OX40 agonist ivuxolimab in advanced cancers. Study-level information: The drug used for patients, ivuxolimab, was an agonistic anti-OX40 (CD134) antibody.

Some clones are missing from TCRdb's copy, which holds only in-frame ones; the method was immunoSEQ multiplex PCR. The sample records approximately 66,000 clones, 85% being singletons. The CDR3 totals 13 residues. Germline lookup yields CDR1 SEHNR and CDR2 FQNEAQ (reference sequence). Trimming pared 5 bases from V and 6 bases from J, leaving 11 bases between. General study points: Normalized expansion of T-cell clones was also low for some nonresponders.

The rearrangement links TRBV7-9 to TRBJ2-1; no clear D gene. The input for sequencing was CD4+ or CD8+ T cells sorted from blood, taken in a trial of the OX40 agonist ivuxolimab. The sequence was obtained from an adult with an advanced solid tumor such as melanoma, head and neck, liver or kidney cancer. CDR3 residues: CASSRTDGNEQFF. In nucleotides, the CDR3 is TGTGCCAGCAGCCGCACAGATGGCAATGAGCAGTTCTTC.